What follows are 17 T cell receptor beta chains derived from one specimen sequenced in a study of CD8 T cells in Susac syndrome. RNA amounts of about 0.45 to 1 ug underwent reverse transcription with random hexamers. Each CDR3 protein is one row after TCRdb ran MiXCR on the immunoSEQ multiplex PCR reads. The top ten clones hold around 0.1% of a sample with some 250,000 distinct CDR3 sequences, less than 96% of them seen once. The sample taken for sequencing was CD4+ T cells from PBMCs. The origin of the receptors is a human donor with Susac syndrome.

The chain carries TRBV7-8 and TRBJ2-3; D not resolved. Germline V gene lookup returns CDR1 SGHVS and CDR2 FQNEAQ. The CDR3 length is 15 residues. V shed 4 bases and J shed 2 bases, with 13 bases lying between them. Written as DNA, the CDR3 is TGTGCCAGCAGCTACCCCTTGCGGAACACAGATACGCAGTATTTT. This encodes CASSYPLRNTDTQYF. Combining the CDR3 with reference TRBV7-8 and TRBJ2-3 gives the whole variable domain GAGVSQSPRYKVAKRGQDVALRCDPISGHVSLFWYQQALGQGPEFLTYFQNEAQLDKSGLPSDRFFAERPEGSVSTLKIQRTQQEDSAVYLCASSYPLRNTDTQYFGPGTRLTVL.

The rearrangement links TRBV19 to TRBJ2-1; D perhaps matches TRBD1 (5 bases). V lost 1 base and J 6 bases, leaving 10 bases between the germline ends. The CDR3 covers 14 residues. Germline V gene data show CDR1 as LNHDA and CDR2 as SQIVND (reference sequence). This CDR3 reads CASSIGREGNEQFF. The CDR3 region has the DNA TGTGCCAGTAGTATAGGCAGGGAAGGCAATGAGCAGTTCTTC.

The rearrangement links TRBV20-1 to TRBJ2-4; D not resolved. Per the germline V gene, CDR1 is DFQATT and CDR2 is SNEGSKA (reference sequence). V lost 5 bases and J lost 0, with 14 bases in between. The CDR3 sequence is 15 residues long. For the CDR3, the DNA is TGCAGTGCTTCAAGCAGCAGACTAGCCAAAAACATTCAGTACTTC. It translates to CSASSSRLAKNIQYF.

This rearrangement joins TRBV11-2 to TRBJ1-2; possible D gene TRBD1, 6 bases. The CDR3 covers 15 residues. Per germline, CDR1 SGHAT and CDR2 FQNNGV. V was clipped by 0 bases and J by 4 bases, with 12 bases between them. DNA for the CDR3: TGTGCCAGCAGCTTAGATCCACAGGGAGGCTATGGCTACACCTTC. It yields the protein CASSLDPQGGYGYTF.

CDR3 sequence: CASSLGQVYETQYF. DNA of the CDR3: TGCGCCAGCAGCCTGGGACAGGTCTACGAGACCCAGTACTTC. The V call is TRBV5-1, the J call TRBJ2-5; 8 nucleotides agree with TRBD1. The CDR3 length is 14 residues. Germline CDR1 and CDR2: SGHRS and YFSETQ. The V gene end was trimmed by 4 bases and the J gene end by 5 bases; junction bases not matched to a gene: 7. The full variable domain, rest sourced from reference TRBV5-1 and TRBJ2-5, is KAGVTQTPRYLIKTRGQQVTLSCSPISGHRSVSWYQQTPGQGLQFLFEYFSETQRNKGNFPGRFSGRQFSNSRSEMNVSTLELGDSALYLCASSLGQVYETQYFGPGTRLLVL.

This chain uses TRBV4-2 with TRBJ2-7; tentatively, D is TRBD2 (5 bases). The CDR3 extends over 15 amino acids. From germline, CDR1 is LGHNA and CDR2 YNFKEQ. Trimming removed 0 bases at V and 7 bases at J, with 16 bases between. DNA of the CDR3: TGTGCCAGCAGCCAAGAGACCCGATATTCGGGGGAGCAGTACTTC. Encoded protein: CASSQETRYSGEQYF.

The CDR3 reads CASSRGAGVADTQYF. CDR3 in DNA: TGTGCCAGCAGCCGCGGGGCGGGAGTGGCAGATACGCAGTATTTT. This chain connects TRBV7-9 to TRBJ2-3, with TRBD2 matching 7 bases. The germline V gene encodes CDR1 SEHNR and CDR2 FQNEAQ (reference sequence). V lost 5 bases, J lost 4 bases, and 9 bases stayed unmatched. This CDR3 spans 15 amino acids.

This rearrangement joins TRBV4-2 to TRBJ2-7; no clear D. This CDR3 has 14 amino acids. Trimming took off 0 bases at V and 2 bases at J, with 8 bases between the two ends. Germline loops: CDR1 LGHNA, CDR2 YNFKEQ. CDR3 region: CASSQEGLAYEQYF. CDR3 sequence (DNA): TGTGCCAGCAGCCAAGAAGGGTTAGCCTACGAGCAGTACTTC.

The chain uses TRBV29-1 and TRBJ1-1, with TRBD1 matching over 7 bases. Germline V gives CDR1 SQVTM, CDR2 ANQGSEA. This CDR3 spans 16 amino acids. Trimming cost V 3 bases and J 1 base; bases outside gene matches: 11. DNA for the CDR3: TGCAGCGTTGATACGGCAGGGGGAAGTCGGAACACTGAAGCTTTCTTT. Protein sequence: CSVDTAGGSRNTEAFF.

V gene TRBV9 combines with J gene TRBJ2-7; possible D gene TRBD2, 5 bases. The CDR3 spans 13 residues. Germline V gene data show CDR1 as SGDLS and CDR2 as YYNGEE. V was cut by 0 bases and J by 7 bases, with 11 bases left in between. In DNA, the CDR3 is TGTGCCAGCAGCGTAGAGCCGCTAGCAGAGCAGTACTTC. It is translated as CASSVEPLAEQYF.

CDR3 sequence: CASSFLESGQYF. CDR3 bases: TGTGCCAGCAGCTTCCTAGAATCAGGGCAGTACTTC. The gene calls are TRBV5-4 and TRBJ2-7; D uncertain. Trimming shortened V by 2 bases and J by 9 bases, and 12 bases separated the two germline ends. The length of the CDR3 is 12 residues. Looked up from germline, CDR1 is SGHNT and CDR2 is YYREEE (reference sequence).

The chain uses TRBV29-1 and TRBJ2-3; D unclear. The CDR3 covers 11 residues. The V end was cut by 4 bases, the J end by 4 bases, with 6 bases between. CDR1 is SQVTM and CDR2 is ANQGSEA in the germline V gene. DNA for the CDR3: TGCAGCGTTGGTGATGCAGATACGCAGTATTTT. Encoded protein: CSVGDADTQYF.

The CDR3 is CSATTSGRLSDTQYF. The CDR3 DNA reads as TGCAGTGCCACCACTAGCGGGAGATTGTCAGATACGCAGTATTTT. The gene calls are TRBV20-1 and TRBJ2-3; TRBD2 aligns across 11 bases. The CDR3 extends over 15 amino acids. The germline gives CDR1 DFQATT, CDR2 SNEGSKA (reference sequence). J was trimmed by 4 bases and V by 6 bases; bases with no gene match: 9.

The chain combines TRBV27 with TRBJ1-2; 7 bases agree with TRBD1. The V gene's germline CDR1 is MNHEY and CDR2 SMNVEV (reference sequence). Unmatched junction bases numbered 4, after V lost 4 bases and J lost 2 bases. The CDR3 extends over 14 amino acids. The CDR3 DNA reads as TGTGCCAGCAGTTCGAGGGGACAGAACTATGGCTACACCTTC. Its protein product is CASSSRGQNYGYTF.

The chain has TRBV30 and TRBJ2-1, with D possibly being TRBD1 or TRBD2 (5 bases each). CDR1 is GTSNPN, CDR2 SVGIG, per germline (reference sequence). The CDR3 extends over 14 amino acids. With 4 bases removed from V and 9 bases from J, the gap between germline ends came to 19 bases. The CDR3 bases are TGTGCCTGGAACCCCCAAGGGACCGGAACTGAGCAGTTCTTC. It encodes CAWNPQGTGTEQFF. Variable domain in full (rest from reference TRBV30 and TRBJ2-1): SQTIHQWPATLVQPVGSPLSLECTVEGTSNPNLYWYRQAAGRGLQLLFYSVGIGQISSEVPQNLSASRPQDRQFILSSKKLLLSDSGFYLCAWNPQGTGTEQFFGPGTRLTVL.

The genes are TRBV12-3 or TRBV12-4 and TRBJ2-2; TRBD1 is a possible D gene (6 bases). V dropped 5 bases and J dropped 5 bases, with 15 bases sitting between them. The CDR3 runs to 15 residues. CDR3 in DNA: TGTGCCAGCAGTCTAGGGGGAGAAGGTACCGGGGAGCTGTTTTTT. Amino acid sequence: CASSLGGEGTGELFF.

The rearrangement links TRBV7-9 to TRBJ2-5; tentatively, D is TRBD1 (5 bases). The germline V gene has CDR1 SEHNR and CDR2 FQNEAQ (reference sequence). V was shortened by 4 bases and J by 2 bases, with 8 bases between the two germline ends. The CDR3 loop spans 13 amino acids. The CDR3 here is CASSYDRQETQYF. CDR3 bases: TGTGCCAGCAGCTACGACAGACAAGAGACCCAGTACTTC.